The 26 T cell receptor beta chains listed next were all sequenced from one sample in a study of T cell responses to AZD1222 COVID-19 vaccine. The table came from immunoSEQ multiplex PCR; TCRdb's copy has only in-frame clones and leaves some out. The data hold about 110,000 clones, with 65% to 85% observed a single time. The sample consisted of peripheral blood, taken on day 0 of AZD1222 vaccination. The receptors derive from an adult in good health.

The J gene is TRBJ1-1, the V gene TRBV14; D gene unclear. Germline CDR1 is SGHDN and CDR2 is FVKESK. V was clipped by 0 bases and J by 1 base, with 12 bases between them. This CDR3 spans 16 amino acids. The CDR3 DNA is TGTGCCAGCAGCCAAGAGAAAGGACTTGAGAACACTGAAGCTTTCTTT. This translates into CASSQEKGLENTEAFF.

This chain joins TRBV6-2 or TRBV6-3 and TRBJ1-2; TRBD1 is a possible D gene (5 bases). The V gene's germline CDR1 is MNHEY and CDR2 SVGEGT. V lost 6 bases and J lost 4, with 12 bases in between. The CDR3 totals 13 residues. CDR3 residues: CASSLPDSYGYTF. The CDR3, as DNA: TGTGCCAGCAGCCTACCCGACAGCTATGGCTACACCTTC.

V gene TRBV28 combines with J gene TRBJ1-1; no clear D gene. V dropped 2 bases and J dropped 12 bases, with 10 bases sitting between them. The CDR3 is made up of 11 amino acids. Germline V gene lookup returns CDR1 MDHEN and CDR2 SYDVKM. CDR3 coding DNA: TGTGCCAGCAGTTTAAATAGGGAACCTTTCTTT. It specifies CASSLNREPFF.

The chain uses TRBV28 and TRBJ2-7; D may correspond to TRBD1 or TRBD2 (5 bases each). CDR1 MDHEN and CDR2 SYDVKM come from the germline V gene. The germline V and J ends were trimmed by 6 bases and 1 base, with 19 bases remaining between them. This CDR3 is built from 16 residues. CDR3 amino acids: CASSSSYGAFSYEQYF. CDR3 nucleotides: TGTGCCAGCAGCTCGAGTTACGGGGCCTTTTCCTACGAGCAGTACTTC.

This clone was counted between two and nine times. The chain couples TRBV18 to TRBJ2-7, with D tentatively TRBD1 or TRBD2 (7 bases each). V was shortened by 4 bases and J by 5 bases, with 24 bases between the two germline ends. This CDR3 is 17 amino acids long. Germline values: CDR1 KGHSH, CDR2 LQKENI. CDR3 nucleotides: TGTGCCAGCTCACTAAAAATGCCCGACAGGGACTACGACGAGCAGTACTTC. It codes for CASSLKMPDRDYDEQYF.

The DNA of the CDR3 is TGTGCCAGCAGCCCCCCGAAGGACAGGGTTAGCAATCAGCCCCAGCATTTT. It encodes CASSPPKDRVSNQPQHF. V gene TRBV21-1 combines with J gene TRBJ1-5; TRBD1, the table's D call, was not compared with the DNA. TRBV21-1 is a documented pseudogene. This CDR3 is built from 17 residues.

The chain uses TRBV18 and TRBJ1-3, with a tentative D call TRBD1 (5 bases). The length of the CDR3 is 15 residues. The V gene's germline CDR1 is KGHSH and CDR2 LQKENI. V lost 3 bases and J lost 4, with 13 bases in between. CDR3 amino acids: CASSPRRDLGNTIYF. CDR3 in DNA: TGTGCCAGCTCACCGCGACGGGACCTGGGAAACACCATATATTTT. Full variable domain (outside the CDR3, taken from reference TRBV18 and TRBJ1-3): NAGVMQNPRHLVRRRGQEARLRCSPMKGHSHVYWYRQLPEEGLKFMVYLQKENIIDESGMPKERFSAEFPKEGPSILRIQQVVRGDSAAYFCASSPRRDLGNTIYFGEGSWLTVV.

The genes are TRBV5-4 and TRBJ2-7; D possibly corresponds to TRBD1 (5 bases). The CDR3 contains 13 residues. Germline V gene data show CDR1 as SGHNT and CDR2 as YYREEE (reference sequence). Trimming left V 0 bases short and J 3 bases short, with 7 bases between. The DNA for the CDR3 is TGTGCCAGCAGCTTGGAGCAGGGCTACGAGCAGTACTTC. This translates into CASSLEQGYEQYF.

The gene calls are TRBV30 and TRBJ1-2, with no clear D. Deletions cut 2 bases from V and 7 bases from J, with 17 bases between. The CDR3 spans 14 residues. The germline V gene encodes CDR1 GTSNPN and CDR2 SVGIG (reference sequence). The CDR3 here is CAWSNTGNGGGYTF. CDR3 coding DNA: TGTGCCTGGAGTAATACGGGGAATGGAGGTGGCTACACCTTC.

This clone is a singleton in its sample. CDR3 amino acids: CASSVIEAFF. CDR3 coding DNA: TGTGCCAGCAGCGTAATTGAAGCTTTCTTT. The rearrangement joins TRBV9 to TRBJ1-1, with D hard to call. V lost 1 base to trimming and J lost 7 bases, with 2 bases between them. This CDR3 region has 10 residues. CDR1 and CDR2 from the germline V gene are SGDLS and YYNGEE. The full variable domain, in which reference TRBV9 and TRBJ1-1 provide the parts outside the CDR3, is DSGVTQTPKHLITATGQRVTLRCSPRSGDLSVYWYQQSLDQGLQFLIQYYNGEERAKGNILERFSAQQFPDLHSELNLSSLELGDSALYFCASSVIEAFFGQGTRLTVV.

The chain couples TRBV2 to TRBJ2-3; D might be TRBD1 (5 bases). CDR3 length: 13 amino acids. The germline CDR1 and CDR2 sequences are SNHLY and FYNNEI. Deletions cut 4 bases from V and 3 bases from J, with 8 bases between. CDR3 in DNA: TGTGCCAGCAGTGGTGACAGTACAGATACGCAGTATTTT. Encoded protein: CASSGDSTDTQYF.

This clone was found a few times. V usage is TRBV6-2 or TRBV6-3 and J usage is TRBJ1-6, with a possible D match to TRBD1 (6 bases). The CDR3 is 15 amino acids. Germline CDR1 reads MNHEY; CDR2 reads SVGEGT. V lost 4 bases, J lost 5 bases, and 12 bases lay in between. For the CDR3, the DNA is TGTGCCAGCAGTTCAGCAGGACAGAATAATTCACCCCTCCACTTT. Translated, it gives CASSSAGQNNSPLHF.

The chain employs TRBV10-3 and TRBJ1-2; D gene ambiguous. CDR3 length: 12 residues. Trimming left V 4 bases short and J 4 bases short, with 7 bases between. The germline V gene encodes CDR1 ENHRY and CDR2 SYGVKD. CDR3: CAISAASYGYTF. The CDR3 DNA reads as TGTGCCATCAGTGCGGCCAGCTATGGCTACACCTTC.

This clone has more than one count but fewer than ten. J is TRBJ1-4 and V is TRBV9, with D maybe TRBD1 (5 bases). CDR3 size: 15 residues. Per germline, CDR1 SGDLS and CDR2 YYNGEE. V was clipped by 2 bases and J by 10 bases, with 18 bases between them. CDR3 coding DNA: TGTGCCAGCAGCGTCAGTGGGCCGCAGAGGGGAAAACTGTTTTTT. Its protein is CASSVSGPQRGKLFF.

The chain links TRBV5-1 to TRBJ1-1; weak D call: TRBD1 (6 bases). The ends were cut back, 9 bases at V and 5 bases at J, with 23 bases in the middle. The CDR3 consists of 15 residues. Germline CDR1 is SGHRS and CDR2 is YFSETQ. The CDR3 loop reads CATAISTGSGTEAFF. The CDR3 DNA reads as TGCGCCACCGCGATATCGACAGGATCTGGGACTGAAGCTTTCTTT.

The chain joins TRBV6-5 to TRBJ2-7; 11 positions agree with TRBD1. The CDR3 length is 15 residues. The junction had 7 bases not matched to a gene; V was cut back by 5 bases and J by 4 bases. CDR1 and CDR2 from the germline V gene are MNHEY and SVGAGI. CDR3 sequence: CASSPTDRGRYEQYF. CDR3 in DNA: TGTGCCAGCAGTCCTACGGACAGGGGGCGGTACGAGCAGTACTTC.

The chain joins TRBV12-3 or TRBV12-4 to TRBJ1-1; 7 bases are a match to TRBD1. Trimming removed 8 bases from V and 4 bases from J; junction bases left unmatched: 7. The CDR3 runs 13 residues. The CDR3 bases are TGTGCCAGCGGGCTGACAGGGTCCACTGAAGCTTTCTTT. It specifies CASGLTGSTEAFF.

This clone was seen a single time. The chain joins TRBV29-1 to TRBJ2-1, with a weak D call TRBD2 (8 bases). The CDR3 consists of 16 residues. Germline CDR1 is SQVTM and CDR2 is ANQGSEA. V gave up 7 bases and J gave up 6 bases, with 25 bases separating them. CDR3: CSAISGGGLAFNEQFF. DNA of the CDR3: TGCAGCGCCATCTCAGGGGGAGGACTAGCTTTCAATGAGCAGTTCTTC.

This chain links TRBV28 with TRBJ1-5; tentative D call: TRBD1 (6 bases). V was cut by 3 bases and J by 6 bases, with 15 bases left in between. Germline CDR1 reads MDHEN; CDR2 reads SYDVKM. This CDR3 has 15 amino acids. CDR3 nucleotides: TGTGCCAGCAGTTTGGAGCAGGGGAGGGGTCAGCCCCAGCATTTT. Translated, it gives CASSLEQGRGQPQHF. Full variable domain (remainder filled in from reference TRBV28 and TRBJ1-5): DVKVTQSSRYLVKRTGEKVFLECVQDMDHENMFWYRQDPGLGLRLIYFSYDVKMKEKGDIPEGYSVSREKKERFSLILESASTNQTSMYLCASSLEQGRGQPQHFGDGTRLSIL.

The chain joins TRBV5-6 to TRBJ2-4; TRBD1 matches at 11 bases. Germline V lookup: CDR1 SGHDT, CDR2 YYEEEE. CDR3 length equals 16 residues. V was pared by 3 bases and J by 4 bases, with 6 bases of the junction left unmatched. The CDR3 nucleotides are TGTGCCAGCAGCTATTACCGGGACAGGGGGAAAAACATTCAGTACTTC. It codes for CASSYYRDRGKNIQYF.

The genes are TRBV14 and TRBJ1-6, with a possible D match to TRBD1 (5 bases). Germline V lookup: CDR1 SGHDN, CDR2 FVKESK. There are 15 residues in the CDR3. Trimming took 0 bases from V and 7 from J, leaving 10 bases between them. The CDR3 region has the DNA TGTGCCAGCAGCCAAGACGCCAGGGTCAATTCACCCCTCCACTTT. This sequence encodes CASSQDARVNSPLHF.

This chain uses TRBV20-1 with TRBJ1-1, with no clear D. The CDR3 is made up of 11 amino acids. Trimming removed 4 bases at V and 8 bases at J, with 11 bases between. Germline values: CDR1 DFQATT, CDR2 SNEGSKA (reference sequence). The CDR3 DNA is TGCAGTGCTATTGACCTGAGCGAAGCTTTCTTT. Protein: CSAIDLSEAFF.

The chain is built from TRBV19 and TRBJ2-1; 10 positions agree with TRBD1. V shed 5 bases and J 7 bases; nucleotides not matched to a gene: 8. The CDR3 loop spans 15 amino acids. From germline, CDR1 is LNHDA and CDR2 SQIVND (reference sequence). The CDR3 bases are TGTGCCAGTAGTGTTTCCGGGACAGGGGCAAATGAGCAGTTCTTC. Translated, it gives CASSVSGTGANEQFF.

The V call is TRBV2, the J call TRBJ1-1, with TRBD1 matching over 9 bases. After removal of 5 bases from V and 4 bases from J, the junction contained 5 bases not matched to a gene. Germline assignment: CDR1 SNHLY and CDR2 FYNNEI. The CDR3 is 14 residues long. The CDR3 nucleotides are TGTGCCAGCAGTCCTACAGGGGGCCTCACTGAAGCTTTCTTT. Translation: CASSPTGGLTEAFF.

This sequence joins TRBV3-1 (or the pseudogene TRBV3-2) and TRBJ1-2; TRBD1 aligns across 12 bases. The length of the CDR3 is 16 residues. Germline values: CDR1 LGHDT, CDR2 YNNKEL (reference sequence). Trimming removed 4 bases from V and 7 bases from J; junction bases left unmatched: 10. The CDR3: CASSPAGTGGAGGYTF. The CDR3 DNA reads as TGTGCCAGCAGCCCAGCCGGGACAGGGGGCGCGGGTGGCTACACCTTC.

The J gene is TRBJ1-4, the V gene TRBV2, with 7 bases identical to TRBD1. Trimming at V came to 6 bases and at J to 7 bases, leaving 11 bases not matched to a gene. CDR1 is SNHLY and CDR2 is FYNNEI in the germline V gene. The CDR3 runs 15 residues. Here the CDR3 reads CASRLRQGSGEKLFF. DNA of the CDR3: TGTGCCAGCAGACTTCGACAGGGAAGTGGTGAAAAACTGTTTTTT.